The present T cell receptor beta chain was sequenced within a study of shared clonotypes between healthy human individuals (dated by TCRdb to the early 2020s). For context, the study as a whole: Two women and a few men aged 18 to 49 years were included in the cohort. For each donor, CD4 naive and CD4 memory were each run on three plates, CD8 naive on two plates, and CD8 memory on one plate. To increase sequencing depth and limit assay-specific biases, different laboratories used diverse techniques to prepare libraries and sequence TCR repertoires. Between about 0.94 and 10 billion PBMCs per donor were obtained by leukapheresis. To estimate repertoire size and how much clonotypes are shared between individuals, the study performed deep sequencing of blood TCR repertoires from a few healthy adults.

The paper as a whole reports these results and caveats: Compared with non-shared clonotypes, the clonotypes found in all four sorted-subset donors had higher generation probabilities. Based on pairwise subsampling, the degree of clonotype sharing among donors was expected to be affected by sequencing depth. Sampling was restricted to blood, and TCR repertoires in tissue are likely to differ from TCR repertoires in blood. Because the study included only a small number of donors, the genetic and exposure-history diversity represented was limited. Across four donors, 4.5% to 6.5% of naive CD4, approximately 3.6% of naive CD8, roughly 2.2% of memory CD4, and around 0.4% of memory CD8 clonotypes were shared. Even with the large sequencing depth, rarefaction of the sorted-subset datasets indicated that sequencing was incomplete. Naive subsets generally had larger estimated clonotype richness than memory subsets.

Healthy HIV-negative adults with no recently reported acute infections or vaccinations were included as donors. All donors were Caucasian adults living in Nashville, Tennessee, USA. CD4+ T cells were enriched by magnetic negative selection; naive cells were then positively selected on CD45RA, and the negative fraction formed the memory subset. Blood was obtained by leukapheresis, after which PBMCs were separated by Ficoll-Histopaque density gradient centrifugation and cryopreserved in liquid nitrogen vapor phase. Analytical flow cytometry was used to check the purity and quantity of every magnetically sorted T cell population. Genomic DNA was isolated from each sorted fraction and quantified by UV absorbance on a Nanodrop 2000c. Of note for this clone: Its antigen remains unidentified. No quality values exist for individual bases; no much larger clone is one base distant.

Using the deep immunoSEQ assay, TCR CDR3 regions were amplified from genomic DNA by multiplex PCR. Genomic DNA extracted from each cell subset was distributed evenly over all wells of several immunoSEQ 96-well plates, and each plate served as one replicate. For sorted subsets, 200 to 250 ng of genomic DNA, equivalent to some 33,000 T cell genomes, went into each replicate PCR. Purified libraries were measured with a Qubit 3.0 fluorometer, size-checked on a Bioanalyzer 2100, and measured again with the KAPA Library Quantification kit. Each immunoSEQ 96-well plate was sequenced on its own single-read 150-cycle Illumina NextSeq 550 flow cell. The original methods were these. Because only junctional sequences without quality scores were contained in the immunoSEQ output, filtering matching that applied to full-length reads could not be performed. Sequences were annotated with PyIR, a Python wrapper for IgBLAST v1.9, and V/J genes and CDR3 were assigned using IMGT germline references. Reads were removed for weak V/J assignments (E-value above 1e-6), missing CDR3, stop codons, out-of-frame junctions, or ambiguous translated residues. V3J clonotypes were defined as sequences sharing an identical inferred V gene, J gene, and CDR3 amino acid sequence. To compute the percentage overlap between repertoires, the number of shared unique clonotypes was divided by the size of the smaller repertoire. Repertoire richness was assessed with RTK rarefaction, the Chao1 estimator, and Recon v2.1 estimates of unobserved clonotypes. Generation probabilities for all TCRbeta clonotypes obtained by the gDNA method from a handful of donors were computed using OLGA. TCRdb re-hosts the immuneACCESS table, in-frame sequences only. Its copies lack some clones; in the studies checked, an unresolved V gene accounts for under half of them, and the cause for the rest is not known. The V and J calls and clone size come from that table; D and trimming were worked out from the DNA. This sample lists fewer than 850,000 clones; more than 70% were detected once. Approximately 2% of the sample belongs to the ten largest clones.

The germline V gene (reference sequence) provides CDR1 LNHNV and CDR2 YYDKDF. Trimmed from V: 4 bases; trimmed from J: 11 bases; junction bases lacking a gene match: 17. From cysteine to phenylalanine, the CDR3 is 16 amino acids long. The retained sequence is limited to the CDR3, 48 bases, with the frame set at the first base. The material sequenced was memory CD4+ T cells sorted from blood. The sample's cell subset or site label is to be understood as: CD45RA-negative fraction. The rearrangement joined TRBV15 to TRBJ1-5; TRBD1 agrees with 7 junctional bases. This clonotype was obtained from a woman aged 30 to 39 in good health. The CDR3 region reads CATSTNRGGPSGTQHF. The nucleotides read TGTGCCACCAGCACCAACAGGGGTGGGCCGTCAGGGACCCAGCATTTT.